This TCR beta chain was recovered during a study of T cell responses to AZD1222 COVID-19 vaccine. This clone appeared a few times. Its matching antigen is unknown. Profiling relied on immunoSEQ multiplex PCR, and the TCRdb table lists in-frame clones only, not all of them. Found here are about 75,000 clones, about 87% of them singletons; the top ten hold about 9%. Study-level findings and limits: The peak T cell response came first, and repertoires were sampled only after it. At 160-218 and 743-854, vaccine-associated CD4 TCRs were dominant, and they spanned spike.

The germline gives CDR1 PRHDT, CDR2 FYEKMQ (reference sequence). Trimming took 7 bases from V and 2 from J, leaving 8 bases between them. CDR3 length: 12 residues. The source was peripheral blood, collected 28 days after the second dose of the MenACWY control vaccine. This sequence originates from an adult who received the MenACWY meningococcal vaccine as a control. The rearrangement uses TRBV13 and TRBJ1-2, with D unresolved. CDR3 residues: CASTLPNYGYTF. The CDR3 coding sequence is TGTGCCAGCACCCTCCCAAACTATGGCTACACCTTC.